This T cell receptor beta chain was sequenced during a study of blood T cell repertoires in COVID-19 (dated by TCRdb to the early 2020s). For the study in its entirety: Samples covering the acute and convalescent phases of COVID-19 were provided by collaborators in the United States, Italy and Spain. The repertoires were released in a freely available public database meant as a resource for research on the immune response to SARS-CoV-2. The material from the prospective study consisted of cDNA or gDNA derived from T cells, B-cell-depleted T cells, or PBMCs. Samples were obtained from the ongoing ImmuneRACE study (first 160 participants) and from some 1,300 subjects provided by 6 global collaborators. HLA class I and class II types, where available, came from metadata supplied by the sample provider rather than from assay-based typing. Nearly every sample came with metadata listing a de-identified subject ID, COVID-19 status, age in years and sex. The dataset comprised deeply sampled blood TCRbeta repertoires from subjects exposed to, actively infected with, or recovered from COVID-19. The paper's findings and limits, for the study overall: How much clinical and demographic metadata was included differed by source and by participant, and the metadata was provided uncurated.

Note on this clone: The antigen it recognizes is unknown. Base qualities are not recorded, but no much larger clone differs from it by a single base.

The CDR3 runs 11 residues from the cysteine to the phenylalanine. Only CDR3 DNA remains: 33 bases, in frame from the first base. The germline V gene (reference sequence) yields GTSNPN for CDR1 and SVGIG for CDR2. V and J lose 2 bases and 7 bases, and a span of 5 bases separates them. The immunoSEQ Assay, a bias-controlled multiplex PCR, was used to amplify TCRbeta CDR3 regions from genomic DNA. For the original study's pipeline: The number of nucleated cells in each sample was estimated by amplification of reference gene primers within the assay. Sequence reads were collapsed and filtered to measure the absolute abundance of every unique TCRbeta CDR3 rearrangement. For each sample, productive Simpson clonality was calculated as the square root of Simpson's diversity index over productive rearrangements. The immuneACCESS repertoire file appears here via TCRdb, limited to in-frame rearrangements. These files lack a portion of the clones; in checked studies, under half of the deficit traces to unresolved V genes, and the cause of the others is not known. D and trimming were read from the DNA, whereas the V and J calls and clone size are those reported in that table. The table for this sample lists roughly 99,000 clones; approximately 81% of them were counted only once. The leading ten clones occupy roughly 4.6% of the sample.

The collaborating institutions used their own protocols to collect whole blood in K2EDTA tubes. For TCRbeta analysis, collaborator samples were shipped as frozen whole blood, as isolated PBMCs, or as DNA extracted from either sample type. Sequenced: peripheral blood. The TCR was taken from a human donor in a cohort sampled during active COVID-19. This receptor chain uses TRBV30 and TRBJ2-2; too little of a D gene remains to name it. CDR3 protein: CAWSTGGELFF. Here is the DNA: TGTGCCTGGAGTACCGGCGGGGAGCTGTTTTTT.